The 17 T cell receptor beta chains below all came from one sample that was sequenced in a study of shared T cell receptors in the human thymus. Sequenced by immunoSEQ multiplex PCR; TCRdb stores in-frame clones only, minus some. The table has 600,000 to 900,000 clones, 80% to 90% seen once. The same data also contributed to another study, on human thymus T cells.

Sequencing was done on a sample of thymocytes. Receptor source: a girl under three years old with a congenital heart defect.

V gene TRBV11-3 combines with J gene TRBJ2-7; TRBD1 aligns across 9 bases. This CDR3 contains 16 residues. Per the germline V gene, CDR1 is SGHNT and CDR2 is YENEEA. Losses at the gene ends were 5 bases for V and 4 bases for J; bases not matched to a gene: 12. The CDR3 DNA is TGTGCCAGCAGCAATAAGCCGGGACAGGGCCATTACGAGCAGTACTTC. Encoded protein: CASSNKPGQGHYEQYF.

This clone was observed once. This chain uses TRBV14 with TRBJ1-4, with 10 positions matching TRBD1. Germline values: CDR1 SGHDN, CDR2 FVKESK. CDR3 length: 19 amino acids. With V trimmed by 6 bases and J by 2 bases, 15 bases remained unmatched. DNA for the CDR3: TGTGCCAGCAGTCGAAGCCGGGACAGGGGCGGTTGGACTAATGAAAAACTGTTTTTT. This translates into CASSRSRDRGGWTNEKLFF.

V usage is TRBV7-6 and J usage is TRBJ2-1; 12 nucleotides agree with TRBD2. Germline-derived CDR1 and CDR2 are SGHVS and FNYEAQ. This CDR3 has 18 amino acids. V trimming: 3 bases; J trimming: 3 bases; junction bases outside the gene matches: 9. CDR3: CASSLGNTSGRIYNEQFF. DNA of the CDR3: TGTGCCAGCAGCTTGGGGAACACTAGCGGGAGGATCTACAATGAGCAGTTCTTC.

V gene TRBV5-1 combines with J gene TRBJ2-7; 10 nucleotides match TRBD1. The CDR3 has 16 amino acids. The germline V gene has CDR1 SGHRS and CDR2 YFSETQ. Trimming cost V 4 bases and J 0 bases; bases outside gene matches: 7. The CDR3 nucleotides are TGCGCCAGCAGCACGGACAGGGGGATAAGCTCCTACGAGCAGTACTTC. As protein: CASSTDRGISSYEQYF.

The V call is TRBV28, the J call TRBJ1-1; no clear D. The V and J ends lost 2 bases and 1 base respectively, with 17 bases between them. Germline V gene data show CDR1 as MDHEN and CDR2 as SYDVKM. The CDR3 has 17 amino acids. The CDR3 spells CASSLGPRYQTNTEAFF. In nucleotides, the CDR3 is TGTGCCAGCAGTTTAGGTCCCAGGTATCAAACGAACACTGAAGCTTTCTTT.

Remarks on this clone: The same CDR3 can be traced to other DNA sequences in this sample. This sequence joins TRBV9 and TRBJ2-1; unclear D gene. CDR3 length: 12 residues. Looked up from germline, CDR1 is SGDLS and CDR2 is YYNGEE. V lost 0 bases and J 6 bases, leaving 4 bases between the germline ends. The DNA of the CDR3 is TGTGCCAGCAGCGTAGCAGGCAATGAGCAGTTCTTC. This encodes CASSVAGNEQFF.

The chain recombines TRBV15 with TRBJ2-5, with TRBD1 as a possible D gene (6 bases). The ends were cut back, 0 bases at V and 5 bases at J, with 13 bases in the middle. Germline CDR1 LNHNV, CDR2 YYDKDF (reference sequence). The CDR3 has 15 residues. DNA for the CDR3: TGTGCCACCAGCAGAGATTTGGGGGCCAGGGAGACCCAGTACTTC. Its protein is CATSRDLGARETQYF.

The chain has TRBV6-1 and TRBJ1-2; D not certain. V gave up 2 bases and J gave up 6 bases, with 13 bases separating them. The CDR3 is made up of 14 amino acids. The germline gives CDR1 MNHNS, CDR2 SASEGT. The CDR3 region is CASSEPRGIDGYTF. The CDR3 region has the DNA TGTGCCAGCAGTGAACCTCGGGGTATCGATGGCTACACCTTC.

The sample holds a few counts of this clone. As DNA, the CDR3 is TGTGCCAGCAGGACAGGGGCGACGAACACTGAAGCTTTCTTT. Protein product: CASRTGATNTEAFF. V usage is TRBV28 and J usage is TRBJ1-1; 8 nucleotides agree with TRBD1. This CDR3 has 14 amino acids. With V trimmed by 6 bases and J by 1 base, 4 bases remained unmatched. Per germline, CDR1 MDHEN and CDR2 SYDVKM.

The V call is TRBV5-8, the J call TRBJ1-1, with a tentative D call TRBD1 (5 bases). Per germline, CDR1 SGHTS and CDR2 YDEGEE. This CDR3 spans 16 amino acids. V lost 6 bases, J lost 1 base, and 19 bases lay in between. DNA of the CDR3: TGTGCCAGCATCCTTATCCTTGACAGAACGAACACTGAAGCTTTCTTT. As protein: CASILILDRTNTEAFF.

The CDR3 DNA is TGTGCCATCGCAACAGCACGTAATGAAAAACTGTTTTTT. It is translated as CAIATARNEKLFF. The rearrangement uses TRBV2 and TRBJ1-4; D is undetermined. Germline loops: CDR1 SNHLY, CDR2 FYNNEI. V lost 10 bases, J lost 4 bases, and 13 bases lay in between. The CDR3 is 13 residues long.

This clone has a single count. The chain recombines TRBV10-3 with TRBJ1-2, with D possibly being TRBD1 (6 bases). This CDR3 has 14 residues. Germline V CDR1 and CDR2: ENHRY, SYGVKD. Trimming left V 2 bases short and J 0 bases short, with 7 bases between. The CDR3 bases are TGTGCCATCAGTGAGACAGGGTCTAACTATGGCTACACCTTC. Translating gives CAISETGSNYGYTF.

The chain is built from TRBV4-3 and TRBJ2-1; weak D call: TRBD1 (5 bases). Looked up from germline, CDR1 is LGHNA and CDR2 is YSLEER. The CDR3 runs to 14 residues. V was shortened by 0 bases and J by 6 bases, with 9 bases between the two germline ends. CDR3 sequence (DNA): TGCGCCAGCAGCCAAGATCTAGGGGCCAATGAGCAGTTCTTC. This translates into CASSQDLGANEQFF.

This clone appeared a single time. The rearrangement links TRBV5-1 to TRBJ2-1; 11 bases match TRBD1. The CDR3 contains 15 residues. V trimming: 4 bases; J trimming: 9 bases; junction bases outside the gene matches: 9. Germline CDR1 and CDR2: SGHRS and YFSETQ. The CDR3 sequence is CASSPSRTGGGEQFF. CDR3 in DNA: TGCGCCAGCAGCCCTTCGCGGACAGGGGGCGGTGAGCAGTTCTTC.

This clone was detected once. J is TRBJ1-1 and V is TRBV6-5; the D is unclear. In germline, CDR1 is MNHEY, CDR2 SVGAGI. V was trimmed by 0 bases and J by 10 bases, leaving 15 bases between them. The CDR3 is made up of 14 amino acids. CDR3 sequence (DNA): TGTGCCAGCAGTTACTCTGTTGAGTTGAAGCGAGCTTTCTTT. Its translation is CASSYSVELKRAFF.

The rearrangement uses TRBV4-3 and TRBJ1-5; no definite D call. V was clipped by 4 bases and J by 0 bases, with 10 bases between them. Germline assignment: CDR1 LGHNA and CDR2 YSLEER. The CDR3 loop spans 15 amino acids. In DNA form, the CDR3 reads TGCGCCAGCAGCCCGACCACTAATAGCAATCAGCCCCAGCATTTT. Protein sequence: CASSPTTNSNQPQHF.

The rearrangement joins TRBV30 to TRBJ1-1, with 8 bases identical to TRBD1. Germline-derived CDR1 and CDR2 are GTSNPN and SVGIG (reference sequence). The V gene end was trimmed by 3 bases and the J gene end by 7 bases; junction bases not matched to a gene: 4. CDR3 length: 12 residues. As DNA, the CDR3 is TGTGCCTGGAGGGGGACAGGCGTTGAAGCTTTCTTT. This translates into CAWRGTGVEAFF.